A single T cell receptor beta chain is shown here with its context. Germline loops: CDR1 SGHAT, CDR2 FQDESV (reference sequence). The CDR3 contains 19 residues. V was trimmed by 3 bases and J by 0 bases, leaving 21 bases between them. These data come from a study of T-cell reconstitution after alpha-beta-depleted transplantation in children. It was with unique molecular identifiers that the TCRbeta library was prepared. Via MiXCR, TCRdb re-called the PCR reads, giving one row per CDR3 protein. The table records 150,000 to 200,000 distinct CDR3 sequences, more than 14% of them present only once. The chain recombines TRBV11-1 with TRBJ1-3; D is uncertain. The TCR was taken from a human donor who donated a stem cell graft to a child with acute lymphoblastic leukemia. Source: PBMCs from the stem cell graft donor, taken from the stem cell graft. In DNA form, the CDR3 reads TGTGCCAGCAGCTTCCGGGGTGTTAGGGCTACGGACTCTGGAAACACCATATATTTT. It is translated as CASSFRGVRATDSGNTIYF.